This T cell receptor beta chain was retrieved from a study of CD4 T cells in relation to SARS-CoV-2 and coronaviruses. General study findings and limits: About 65% of donors had memory CD4+ clonotypes crossrecognizing SARS-CoV-2 and common cold coronavirus spike.

Here immunoSEQ multiplex PCR was the method, and the copy in TCRdb shows in-frame clones only, minus some. The data hold some 40,000 clones, with 80% to 90% observed a single time. Worth noting for this clone: The antigen remains undetermined.

CDR3 length: 14 residues. The germline CDR1 and CDR2 sequences are SEHNR and FQNEAQ (reference sequence). Losses at the gene ends were 5 bases for V and 8 bases for J; bases not matched to a gene: 9. The receptor comes from an adult with COVID-19. The chain employs TRBV7-9 and TRBJ2-1, with 7 bases aligning to TRBD2. Sample: memory CD4+ T cells from PBMCs. The CDR3 DNA reads TGTGCCAGCAGCAGGCTAGCGGTTCGGGATGAGCAGTTCTTC. This gives the protein CASSRLAVRDEQFF.